These T cell receptor beta chains were read from a single sample in a study of blood T cell repertoires in COVID-19. Profiling relied on immunoSEQ multiplex PCR, and the TCRdb table lists in-frame clones only, not all of them. The sample records roughly 420,000 clones, 88% being singletons. Sequencing was carried out using PBMCs or T cells enriched from blood (not recorded which). All receptors derive from a woman in her thirties with acute COVID-19. Each CDR3 is given with its conserved first and last residue. The D gene is left open where the match is weak. Some rows mark clone size as missing; the rest say once, few, many or name a class of expanded clone.

- TRBJ1-6 - TRBV10-3 TGTGCCAGTTCGGGAGCCGGGGCTTCACCCCTCCACTTT CASSGAGASPLHF
TRBD1 TRBJ1-1 - TRBV30 TGTGCCTGGAGCAGACCCCTCGTGGCAGGGGGAGGACCAGCTTTCTTT CAWSRPLVAGGGPAFF
- TRBJ2-3 - TRBV24-1 TGTGCCACCAGCCACGGTTTACTCGATACGCAGTATTTT CATSHGLLDTQYF
- TRBJ2-7 - TRBV27 TGTGCCAGCAGTTTTCCCAACAGGGAGAAGTACTTC CASSFPNREKYF
TRBD2 TRBJ2-7 once TRBV5-1 TGCGCCAGCAGCTTGTCCACTAGCGGGGAGTACGAGCAGTACTTC CASSLSTSGEYEQYF
TRBD1 TRBJ2-1 - TRBV18 TGTGCCAGCTCACCACCGACAGGGACATACAATGAGCAGTTCTTC CASSPPTGTYNEQFF
TRBD1 TRBJ1-4 - TRBV24-1 TGTGCCACCAGTGATTTCCACCCGGGGAGGACAGGGGCGGGGACTGAAAAACTGTTTTTT CATSDFHPGRTGAGTEKLFF
- TRBJ2-7 - TRBV12-3/TRBV12-4 TGTGCCAGCAGTCCGGGGACATTCGAGCAGTACTTC CASSPGTFEQYF
- TRBJ1-2 - TRBV6-5 TGTGCCAGCAGGTCGGAGTATGGCTACACCTTC CASRSEYGYTF
TRBD2 TRBJ2-1 - TRBV10-3 TGTGCCATTGCTAGCGGGGACTTTTACAATGAGCAGTTCTTC CAIASGDFYNEQFF
TRBD1 TRBJ1-6 - TRBV5-6 TGTGCCAGCAGCCTGCCGACAGGGGATAATTCACCCCTCCACTTT CASSLPTGDNSPLHF
- TRBJ2-7 - TRBV6-2/TRBV6-3 TGTGCCAGCAGTGGTAGGACAGACTCCTACGAGCAGTACTTC CASSGRTDSYEQYF
TRBD2 TRBJ2-1 - TRBV20-1 TGCAGTGCTAGTAAACTAGCGGCCAATGAGCAGTTCTTC CSASKLAANEQFF
- TRBJ1-4 - TRBV10-1 TGCGCCAGCAGTGAGTTCAGGGGTTCAAGGGAAAAACTGTTTTTT CASSEFRGSREKLFF
- TRBJ1-5 - TRBV7-8 TGTGCCAGCAGCCGAAGCCTTTATCCGCCGGGTACGAGCAATCAGCCCCAGCATTTT CASSRSLYPPGTSNQPQHF
- TRBJ1-6 - TRBV7-9 TGTGCCAGCAGCGAAAATACAGAAACCTATAATTCACCCCTCCACTTT CASSENTETYNSPLHF
- TRBJ1-2 - TRBV5-1 TGCGCCAGCAGCTTTCCTGGGGAGGGCTACACCTTC CASSFPGEGYTF
- TRBJ1-4 - TRBV13 TGTGCCAGCAGCTTTCGGGGGTCTGGCGAAAAACTGTTTTTT CASSFRGSGEKLFF
TRBD1 TRBJ1-2 - TRBV6-5 TGTGCCAGCAGGCTCACAGGGGCCCCACGCTATGGCTACACCTTC CASRLTGAPRYGYTF
- TRBJ1-2 - TRBV6-5 TGTGCCAGCAGTTACCCGTCGTATGGCTACACCTTC CASSYPSYGYTF
- TRBJ2-1 - TRBV7-8 TGTGCCAGCAGCTTATTAGATTTCAGGGGTCGGTACAATGAGCAGTTCTTC CASSLLDFRGRYNEQFF
TRBD2 TRBJ2-7 - TRBV29-1 TGCAGCGTTGAAAGGGCTAGCGGGACCATTAGGGGGGAGCAGTACTTC CSVERASGTIRGEQYF
- TRBJ1-4 - TRBV30 TGTGCCTGGAGTCCGGGTGTTTCAGCTAATGAAAAACTGTTTTTT CAWSPGVSANEKLFF
TRBD1 TRBJ1-1 - TRBV10-3 TGTGCCGCCCAGGCCGGGACAGGGGGCATGAACACTGAAGCTTTCTTT CAAQAGTGGMNTEAFF
- TRBJ1-2 - TRBV4-1 TGCGCCAGCAGCCAAGAAATGGTTCTCCGTACAGTGGGCTACACCTTC CASSQEMVLRTVGYTF
- TRBJ1-2 - TRBV25-1 TGTGCCAGCAGTGAAGAAAACAGGATGGGTGGCTACACCTTC CASSEENRMGGYTF
TRBD1 TRBJ1-1 once TRBV19 TGTGCAAGTCGGAGGGGGCTGACTGAAGCTTTCTTT CASRRGLTEAFF
TRBD1 TRBJ1-5 - TRBV27 TGTGCCAGCAGTTCGGGGACAGGGAGGCAGCCCCAGCATTTT CASSSGTGRQPQHF
TRBD1 TRBJ1-5 - TRBV7-2 TGTGCCAGCAGCTTACTCGGCAGGGGGAGCAATCAGCCCCAGCATTTT CASSLLGRGSNQPQHF
TRBD2 TRBJ2-3 - TRBV7-9 TGTGCCAGCAGACGAGCAGGAGAGGGGAGGGTTTTAGGTGATACGCAGTATTTT CASRRAGEGRVLGDTQYF
TRBD1 TRBJ1-4 - TRBV19 TGTGCCAGTAGTAGCCGGGACAGGGGCTATGAAAAACTGTTTTTT CASSSRDRGYEKLFF
TRBD2 TRBJ2-5 - TRBV7-9 TGTGCCAGCAGCCCTGCGGGGGGGCCGCAGACCCAGTACTTC CASSPAGGPQTQYF
- TRBJ1-3 - TRBV2 TGTGCCAGCAGTGAAGGGGGAACAGGGTTGAATTTT CASSEGGTGLNF
- TRBJ1-1 - TRBV6-5 TGTGCCAGCAGCCAAGGGAGCCGGGCGAACACTGAAGCTTTCTTT CASSQGSRANTEAFF
TRBD1 TRBJ1-6 - TRBV18 TGTGCCAGCTCCTCGGGACAGGGTGCTTCACCCCTCCACTTT CASSSGQGASPLHF
- TRBJ1-6 once TRBV6-5 TGTGCCACCTGCGTCGGGGTCCCGGGAGATTCACCCCTCCACTTT CATCVGVPGDSPLHF
- TRBJ1-3 few TRBV9 TGTGCCAGCAGCCCTGGGGGGGGAAACACCATATATTTT CASSPGGGNTIYF
- TRBJ1-1 - TRBV19 TGTGCCAGTAGTTCGCAGGGAATGAACACTGAAGCTTTCTTT CASSSQGMNTEAFF
- TRBJ1-1 once TRBV5-8 TGTGCCAGCAGCGAGGGGGGGGCCTGGACTGAAGCTTTCTTT CASSEGGAWTEAFF
- TRBJ2-1 - TRBV10-3 TGTGCCATCATGAAAGGGGGTGAGCAGTTCTTC CAIMKGGEQFF
TRBD2 TRBJ2-1 - TRBV5-1 TGCGCCAGCAGCTTGGCTTCTAGCGGGGGGGCGGAGCAGTTCTTC CASSLASSGGAEQFF
TRBD1 TRBJ2-7 - TRBV12-5 TGTGCTAGTGGTTTGGTAGGGACAGGTTTTTTAGGCTACGAGCAGTACTTC CASGLVGTGFLGYEQYF
TRBD1 TRBJ1-2 - TRBV19 TGTGCCAGTAGTATTGGGTCAGGGACAGGGGATGGCTACACCTTC CASSIGSGTGDGYTF
TRBD1 TRBJ2-2 - TRBV11-2 TGTGCCAGCAGCTTGAGGTTGACGACAGGGGTTGGGACCGGGGAGCTGTTTTTT CASSLRLTTGVGTGELFF
- TRBJ2-7 - TRBV7-9 TGTGCCAGCAGCGCTGGGGGGGCATCCTACGAGCAGTACTTC CASSAGGASYEQYF
- TRBJ2-7 few TRBV5-1 TGCGCCAGCAGCTTGGCGGGGGAGAAGCAGTACTTC CASSLAGEKQYF